This T cell receptor beta chain emerged from a study of blood T cell repertoires in COVID-19. Study background: Material from acute and convalescent COVID-19 was sourced from the United States, Italy and Spain. From T cells, B-cell-depleted T cells, or PBMCs came the material, which was cDNA or gDNA.

In this sample, this clone turned up many times. As originally analysed: From reference gene primer amplification, estimates of nucleated cell counts were derived. Assay: immunoSEQ multiplex PCR; the TCRdb copy retains only in-frame clones and omits some. V and J calls plus clone size are reproduced from that table; the DNA served to infer D and trimming. The sample yields about 240,000 clones, about 90% seen once. The CDR3 has 15 amino acids. Germline V lookup: CDR1 MNHEY, CDR2 SVGEGT. The J segment lost 2 bases and the V segment lost 7 bases, leaving 9 bases of the junction unmatched. Participants' own reports of clinical history determined their cohort assignment.

J is TRBJ2-3 and V is TRBV6-2 or TRBV6-3; 7 bases agree with TRBD1. This clonotype originated in a woman in her 40s with acute COVID-19. The sequenced material came from PBMCs or T cells enriched from blood (not recorded which). CDR3 region: CASTPGQRHTDTQYF. The CDR3 DNA is TGTGCCAGCACCCCGGGACAGCGTCACACAGATACGCAGTATTTT.